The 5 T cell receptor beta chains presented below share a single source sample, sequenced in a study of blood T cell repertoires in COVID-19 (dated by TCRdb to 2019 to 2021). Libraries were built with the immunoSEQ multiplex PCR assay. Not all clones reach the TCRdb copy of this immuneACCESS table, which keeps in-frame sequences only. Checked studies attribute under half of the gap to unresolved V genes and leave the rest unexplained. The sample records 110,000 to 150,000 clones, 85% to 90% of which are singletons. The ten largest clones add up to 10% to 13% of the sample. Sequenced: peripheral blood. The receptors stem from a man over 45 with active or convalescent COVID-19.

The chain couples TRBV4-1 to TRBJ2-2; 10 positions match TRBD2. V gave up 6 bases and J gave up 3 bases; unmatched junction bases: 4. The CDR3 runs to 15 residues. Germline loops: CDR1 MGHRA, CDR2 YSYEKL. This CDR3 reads CASSQSGRDTGELFF. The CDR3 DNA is TGCGCCAGCAGTCAAAGCGGGAGGGACACCGGGGAGCTGTTTTTT.

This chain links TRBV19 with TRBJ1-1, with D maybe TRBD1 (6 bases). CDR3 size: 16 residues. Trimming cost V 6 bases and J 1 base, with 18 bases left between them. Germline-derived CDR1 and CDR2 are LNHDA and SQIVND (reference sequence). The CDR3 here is CASSPMGTSANTEAFF. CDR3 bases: TGTGCCAGTAGCCCGATGGGGACAAGCGCGAACACTGAAGCTTTCTTT.

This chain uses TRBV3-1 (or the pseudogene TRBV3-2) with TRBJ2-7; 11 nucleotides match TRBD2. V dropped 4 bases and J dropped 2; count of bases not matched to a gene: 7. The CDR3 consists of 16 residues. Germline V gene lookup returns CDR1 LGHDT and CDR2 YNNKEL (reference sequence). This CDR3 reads CASSRSPGLAAYEQYF. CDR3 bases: TGTGCCAGCAGCCGATCACCGGGACTAGCGGCCTACGAGCAGTACTTC.

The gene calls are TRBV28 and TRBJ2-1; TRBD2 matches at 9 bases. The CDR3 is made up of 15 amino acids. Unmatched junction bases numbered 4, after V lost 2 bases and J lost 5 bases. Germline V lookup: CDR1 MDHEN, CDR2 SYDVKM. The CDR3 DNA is TGTGCCAGCAGTTTAGCGGGAGGGGTGCACAATGAGCAGTTCTTC. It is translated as CASSLAGGVHNEQFF.

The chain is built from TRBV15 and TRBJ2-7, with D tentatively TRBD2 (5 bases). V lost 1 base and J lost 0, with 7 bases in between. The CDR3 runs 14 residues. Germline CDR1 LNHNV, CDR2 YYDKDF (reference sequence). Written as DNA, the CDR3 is TGTGCCACCAGCAGAGTGACTAACTCCTACGAGCAGTACTTC. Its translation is CATSRVTNSYEQYF.